One and the same sample provided the 10 T cell receptor beta chains below, sequenced in a study of blood T cell repertoires in COVID-19. Repertoires were generated with immunoSEQ multiplex PCR, while TCRdb's copy carries only in-frame clones and drops some. There are about 220,000 clones in the sample; about 83% occur only once, and 5.5% to 7.5% lies in the top ten. The sequenced material came from PBMCs or T cells enriched from blood (not recorded which). The receptors come from a woman aged 40 to 55 who had recovered from COVID-19.

The V call is TRBV19, the J call TRBJ1-5; the D gene is possibly TRBD1 (5 bases). The germline CDR1 and CDR2 sequences are LNHDA and SQIVND (reference sequence). Trimming removed 4 bases at V and 7 bases at J, with 20 bases between. The CDR3 runs 16 residues. The CDR3 loop reads CASSRKGRGSGQPQHF. Written as DNA, the CDR3 is TGTGCCAGTAGTAGAAAAGGTCGGGGGTCTGGGCAGCCCCAGCATTTT.

This clone has more than one count but fewer than ten. The CDR3 spells CASSLAASEQFF. The CDR3 coding sequence is TGTGCCAGCAGCTTAGCAGCGTCCGAGCAGTTCTTC. This chain uses TRBV7-2 with TRBJ2-1; D uncertain. CDR3 size: 12 residues. V was pared by 0 bases and J by 10 bases, with 7 bases between. The germline CDR1 and CDR2 sequences are SGHTA and FQGNSA.

The genes are TRBV9 and TRBJ2-7; 9 bases are shared with TRBD1. V shed 3 bases, J shed 4 bases, and the junction held 2 bases outside the gene matches. The germline V gene has CDR1 SGDLS and CDR2 YYNGEE. This CDR3 comprises 13 residues. CDR3 DNA sequence: TGTGCCAGCAGCGGAGGGACAGGGTACGAGCAGTACTTC. Its translation: CASSGGTGYEQYF. The full variable domain, its missing parts supplied by reference TRBV9 and TRBJ2-7, is DSGVTQTPKHLITATGQRVTLRCSPRSGDLSVYWYQQSLDQGLQFLIQYYNGEERAKGNILERFSAQQFPDLHSELNLSSLELGDSALYFCASSGGTGYEQYFGPGTRLTVT.

The V call is TRBV18, the J call TRBJ2-1; possibly TRBD2 for D (5 bases). This CDR3 is built from 16 residues. V was trimmed by 6 bases and J by 7 bases, leaving 22 bases between them. Germline V lookup: CDR1 KGHSH, CDR2 LQKENI. The CDR3 sequence: CASSVSGLATENEQFF. CDR3 DNA: TGTGCCAGCTCCGTATCGGGGTTAGCGACGGAAAATGAGCAGTTCTTC. Variable domain in full (rest from reference TRBV18 and TRBJ2-1): NAGVMQNPRHLVRRRGQEARLRCSPMKGHSHVYWYRQLPEEGLKFMVYLQKENIIDESGMPKERFSAEFPKEGPSILRIQQVVRGDSAAYFCASSVSGLATENEQFFGPGTRLTVL.

The chain is built from TRBV6-5 and TRBJ1-1, with a weak D call TRBD1 (5 bases). Looked up from germline, CDR1 is MNHEY and CDR2 is SVGAGI. V shed 6 bases and J shed 4 bases, with 18 bases lying between them. This CDR3 has 15 residues. This CDR3 reads CASSFEIGVGTEAFF. The CDR3 DNA reads as TGTGCCAGCAGCTTCGAAATAGGGGTTGGCACTGAAGCTTTCTTT.

The chain has TRBV7-8 and TRBJ1-6; the match to TRBD1 covers 7 bases. The CDR3 extends over 17 amino acids. Per germline, CDR1 SGHVS and CDR2 FQNEAQ. Germline trimming cut 5 bases from V and 2 bases from J; bases unmatched to any gene: 9. DNA for the CDR3: TGTGCCAGCAGCGTTAGCAGCCAGGGGGCCTATAATTCACCCCTCCACTTT. Its protein product is CASSVSSQGAYNSPLHF.

The rearrangement joins TRBV9 to TRBJ1-1, with TRBD1 identical over 8 bases. V shed 3 bases and J 1 base; nucleotides not matched to a gene: 5. CDR3 length equals 15 residues. The germline V gene encodes CDR1 SGDLS and CDR2 YYNGEE. The CDR3 reads CASSAWTGRNTEAFF. In DNA form, the CDR3 reads TGTGCCAGCAGCGCTTGGACAGGGCGGAACACTGAAGCTTTCTTT.

This clone has a handful of counts. The V call is TRBV28, the J call TRBJ2-7, with TRBD2 as a possible D gene (6 bases). CDR3 length equals 17 residues. Germline-derived CDR1 and CDR2 are MDHEN and SYDVKM. V was cut by 6 bases and J by 2 bases, with 23 bases left in between. The CDR3 DNA is TGTGCCAGCAGACGAAACGGCGGGACTCAGAGCACCTACGAGCAGTACGTC. Its translation is CASRRNGGTQSTYEQYV.

The chain joins TRBV5-4 to TRBJ1-2; TRBD1 matches at 8 bases. Trimming at V came to 2 bases and at J to 4 bases, leaving 13 bases not matched to a gene. The CDR3 loop spans 17 amino acids. The germline V gene has CDR1 SGHNT and CDR2 YYREEE (reference sequence). The CDR3 region is CASSLLLDRALSYGYTF. CDR3 coding DNA: TGTGCCAGCAGCTTACTTCTGGACAGGGCATTGAGCTATGGCTACACCTTC.

This chain links TRBV15 with TRBJ1-5, with TRBD1 matching over 7 bases. CDR1 LNHNV and CDR2 YYDKDF come from the germline V gene (reference sequence). CDR3 length equals 16 residues. V was pared by 0 bases and J by 4 bases, with 6 bases of the junction left unmatched. CDR3 residues: CATSRDRTTGNQPQHF. The CDR3 DNA is TGTGCCACCAGCAGAGATCGAACGACAGGGAATCAGCCCCAGCATTTT.